This is a list of T cell receptor beta chains from one sample in a study of vaccination effects on CD4 cells after COVID-19. For these receptors, no antigen is known. TCRdb keeps only in-frame clones here, not all; method: immunoSEQ multiplex PCR. The sample has about 66,000 clones; just under 75% are singletons. The sequences come from CD4+ T cells from PBMCs cultured without peptide, collected after COVID-19 vaccination. These receptors were collected from a human donor who received a COVID-19 vaccine. Each CDR3 is given with its conserved first and last residue. The order of the fields is J gene, V gene, CDR3 protein.

>TRBJ1-4|TRBV5-5
CASSLEDWGFGNEKLFF
>TRBJ1-2|TRBV6-1
CASSERGSYGYTF
>TRBJ2-3|TRBV14
CASSQGAADTQYF
>TRBJ1-1|TRBV30
CAWRRNRQENTEAFF
>TRBJ1-2|TRBV19
CASRWDGESYTF
>TRBJ1-4|TRBV5-6
CASSSIGRMNEKLFF
>TRBJ1-1|TRBV6-6
CASSRTGATEAFF
>TRBJ2-3|TRBV10-3
CATRLATSTDTQYF
>TRBJ2-3|TRBV5-1
CASSLGDREADTQYF
>TRBJ2-2|TRBV6-2/TRBV6-3
CASSHDSGELFF
>TRBJ2-5|TRBV29-1
CGTGGFETQYF
>TRBJ1-4|TRBV3-1/TRBV3-2
CASSQDRGNGKLFF
>TRBJ2-1|TRBV2
CASSEGLAGVDEQFF
>TRBJ2-2|TRBV5-1
CASSLRGTGNTGELFF
>TRBJ1-6|TRBV27
CASKTGTGGLGYNSPLHF
>TRBJ2-6|TRBV9
CASSAAPRGSGANVLTF
>TRBJ1-5|TRBV5-8
CASSFRVLGQPQHF
>TRBJ1-2|TRBV10-3
CATSRAPGPYGYTF
>TRBJ2-4|TRBV5-3
CARSHNRQGGKNIQYF
>TRBJ2-5|TRBV11-3
CASSLFAGETQYF
>TRBJ2-1|TRBV9
CASSPLGASGGASEQFF
>TRBJ2-5|TRBV4-2
CASSPSGQETQYF
>TRBJ2-6|TRBV19
CASSIGGSGANVLTF
>TRBJ1-1|TRBV11-2
CASSLRTSNTEAFF
>TRBJ2-3|TRBV5-1
CASSTSTDTQYF
>TRBJ1-2|TRBV27
CASSLSLRERYGYTF
>TRBJ1-2|TRBV3-1/TRBV3-2
CASSQDSHYGYTF
>TRBJ2-1|TRBV6-1
CASSERPVTYNEQFF
>TRBJ1-3|TRBV19
CASSSGQPFSGNTIYF
>TRBJ1-1|TRBV14
CASSQSLNTEAFF
>TRBJ1-2|TRBV5-6
CASSSSFKLMTENYGYTF
>TRBJ1-3|TRBV7-2
CASSLLGNGNTIYF
>TRBJ1-3|TRBV6-5
CASKTGGGVDTIYF
>TRBJ1-4|TRBV27
CASSFMGREKLFF
>TRBJ1-1|TRBV7-8
CASSPGGAGADTEAFF
>TRBJ1-1|TRBV5-1
CASSLQEMNTEAFF
>TRBJ1-3|TRBV24-1
CATSDPGSTIYF
>TRBJ1-1|TRBV30
CAWSASRDRATEAFF
>TRBJ1-1|TRBV7-6
CASSVTSLSNTEAFF
>TRBJ2-6|TRBV6-2/TRBV6-3
CASSYSSAGANVLTF
>TRBJ1-2|TRBV13
CASSGRQGLIYGYTF
>TRBJ1-4|TRBV28
CASSLLGRFNNNEKLFF
>TRBJ1-3|TRBV7-2
CASSSGAGNTIYF
>TRBJ2-3|TRBV24-1
CATSDTDGQRPSTDTQYF
>TRBJ2-3|TRBV6-5
CASSYQAGSTDTQYF
>TRBJ2-5|TRBV28
CASSMGRNQYF
>TRBJ1-3|TRBV11-2
CASSLELGQGRGNTIYF
>TRBJ2-5|TRBV10-2
CASRTRQAGETQYF
>TRBJ1-6|TRBV18
CASSPPGGAYNSPLHF
>TRBJ1-5|TRBV7-8
CASSLSQGVQPQHF
>TRBJ1-1|TRBV3-1/TRBV3-2
CASSHGYGVNTEAFF
>TRBJ1-1|TRBV6-5
CASCNLAGVTEAFF
>TRBJ1-6|TRBV9
CASSVVGGNSPLHF
>TRBJ2-5|TRBV11-2
CASSLALAGGQETQYF
>TRBJ2-3|TRBV15
CATKLEGTDTQYF
>TRBJ2-1|TRBV5-1
CASSLVRTDYNEQFF
>TRBJ2-4|TRBV12-3/TRBV12-4
CASRRDTKNIQYF
>TRBJ2-1|TRBV4-3
CASSQAGGRFNEQFF
>TRBJ1-6|TRBV30
CAWRPGENSPLHF